The 21 T cell receptor beta chains below all came from one sample that was sequenced in a study of OX40 agonist ivuxolimab in advanced cancers. Method: immunoSEQ multiplex PCR; TCRdb's copy keeps in-frame clones and lacks some. The table has about 110,000 clones, 80% to 95% seen once; the top ten hold 0.66%. Material: CD4+ or CD8+ T cells sorted from blood, obtained in a trial of the OX40 agonist ivuxolimab. Receptors originate from an adult with an advanced solid tumor such as melanoma, head and neck, liver or kidney cancer.

The V call is TRBV2, the J call TRBJ1-1, with D perhaps TRBD1 (5 bases). V was trimmed by 9 bases and J by 6 bases, leaving 20 bases between them. The CDR3 runs to 14 residues. The germline V gene has CDR1 SNHLY and CDR2 FYNNEI. The CDR3 DNA follows: TGTGCCAGTCTGGCCAACGGGGGAGGATCTGAAGCTTTCTTT. Protein product: CASLANGGGSEAFF.

J is TRBJ2-1 and V is TRBV5-1; D call uncertain. Trimming cost V 0 bases and J 3 bases, with 4 bases left between them. The CDR3 runs to 13 residues. Germline V gives CDR1 SGHRS, CDR2 YFSETQ. The CDR3, as DNA: TGCGCCAGCAGCTTGGCCGTCTACAATGAGCAGTTCTTC. Residues: CASSLAVYNEQFF. Based on the CDR3 plus reference TRBV5-1 and TRBJ2-1, the full variable domain is KAGVTQTPRYLIKTRGQQVTLSCSPISGHRSVSWYQQTPGQGLQFLFEYFSETQRNKGNFPGRFSGRQFSNSRSEMNVSTLELGDSALYLCASSLAVYNEQFFGPGTRLTVL.

This rearrangement joins TRBV30 to TRBJ2-7, with D perhaps matching TRBD2 (6 bases). Germline loops: CDR1 GTSNPN, CDR2 SVGIG (reference sequence). Trimming removed 4 bases at V and 3 bases at J, with 10 bases between. This CDR3 region has 12 residues. The CDR3 is CAWNPGGYEQYF. Written as DNA, the CDR3 is TGTGCCTGGAATCCCGGGGGCTACGAGCAGTACTTC. The variable domain in full, with the rest retrieved from reference TRBV30 and TRBJ2-7, is SQTIHQWPATLVQPVGSPLSLECTVEGTSNPNLYWYRQAAGRGLQLLFYSVGIGQISSEVPQNLSASRPQDRQFILSSKKLLLSDSGFYLCAWNPGGYEQYFGPGTRLTVT.

The chain carries TRBV2 and TRBJ1-1; D perhaps matches TRBD1 (6 bases). This CDR3 region has 13 residues. CDR1 and CDR2 (germline): SNHLY, FYNNEI. Trimming removed 6 bases at V and 2 bases at J, with 10 bases between. This chain's CDR3 is CASSATGNTEAFF. CDR3 coding DNA: TGTGCCAGCAGCGCGACAGGCAACACTGAAGCTTTCTTT.

The chain carries TRBV7-9 and TRBJ1-2, with D perhaps TRBD1 (5 bases). The ends were cut back, 5 bases at V and 5 bases at J, with 24 bases in the middle. CDR3 length: 17 residues. Germline loops: CDR1 SEHNR, CDR2 FQNEAQ (reference sequence). The CDR3 protein is CASSRGPSITTPYGYTF. DNA of the CDR3: TGTGCCAGCAGCCGGGGACCGAGTATAACTACACCATATGGCTACACCTTC.

As regards this clone: Other DNA sequences in the sample encode the same CDR3. CDR3 DNA sequence: TGCGCCAGCAGCCAAGAATCGCGGGGGCGCGGGTACGAGCAGTACTTC. Translation: CASSQESRGRGYEQYF. The chain joins TRBV4-1 to TRBJ2-7, with a possible D match to TRBD2 (7 bases). V shed 0 bases and J shed 4 bases, with 16 bases lying between them. The length of the CDR3 is 16 residues. The germline V gene encodes CDR1 MGHRA and CDR2 YSYEKL.

The CDR3 loop is CASSSGQLTGYGYTF. In DNA form, the CDR3 reads TGTGCCAGCAGTTCCGGACAGCTCACGGGCTATGGCTACACCTTC. The gene calls are TRBV27 and TRBJ1-2; TRBD1 is a possible D gene (6 bases). The CDR3 sequence is 15 residues long. Trimming stripped 4 bases from V and 4 bases from J, with 16 bases between. Germline V gene data show CDR1 as MNHEY and CDR2 as SMNVEV (reference sequence).

CDR3 loop: CASNRDRVSEQFF. The CDR3 nucleotides are TGTGCCAGCAATCGGGACAGGGTTAGTGAGCAGTTCTTC. The chain couples TRBV6-1 to TRBJ2-1; TRBD1 matches at 9 bases. Germline trimming cut 7 bases from V and 9 bases from J; bases unmatched to any gene: 7. This CDR3 has 13 residues. Germline loops: CDR1 MNHNS, CDR2 SASEGT.

The chain uses TRBV6-1 and TRBJ1-6, with 8 bases lining up with TRBD1. Trimming took 3 bases from V and 7 from J; bases not matched to a gene: 2. This CDR3 is built from 14 residues. The germline V gene has CDR1 MNHNS and CDR2 SASEGT. The CDR3 sequence is CASSENRGNSPLHF. The CDR3 DNA is TGTGCCAGCAGTGAGAACAGGGGGAATTCACCCCTCCACTTT.

The chain has TRBV4-2 and TRBJ2-5; D is perhaps TRBD2 (5 bases). The CDR3 covers 16 residues. Germline CDR1 and CDR2: LGHNA and YNFKEQ. Trimming removed 1 base at V and 2 bases at J, with 14 bases between. The CDR3 DNA follows: TGTGCCAGCAGCCAAGTGGACGGGGAACCACAAGAGACCCAGTACTTC. Translation gives CASSQVDGEPQETQYF.

The genes are TRBV27 and TRBJ1-5, with D unresolved. Trimming took off 5 bases at V and 0 bases at J, with 14 bases between the two ends. Germline CDR1 reads MNHEY; CDR2 reads SMNVEV (reference sequence). CDR3 length: 16 amino acids. This CDR3 is CASSPRPDYSNQPQHF. In DNA form, the CDR3 reads TGTGCCAGCAGTCCCCGGCCGGATTATAGCAATCAGCCCCAGCATTTT.

The genes are TRBV5-8 and TRBJ2-5; possibly TRBD1 for D (5 bases). This CDR3 has 17 amino acids. V was shortened by 0 bases and J by 0 bases, with 15 bases between the two germline ends. CDR1 and CDR2 (germline): SGHTS, YDEGEE. The CDR3 region is CASSLEGVTPNQETQYF. The CDR3 DNA reads TGTGCCAGCAGCTTGGAAGGGGTCACCCCAAACCAAGAGACCCAGTACTTC.

The rearrangement uses TRBV28 and TRBJ1-1; the D is unclear. CDR3 length: 10 residues. V was trimmed by 10 bases and J by 3 bases, leaving 6 bases between them. Germline V CDR1 and CDR2: MDHEN, SYDVKM. The CDR3 DNA follows: TGTGCCACCTTATACACTGAAGCTTTCTTT. Protein sequence: CATLYTEAFF.

This clone was recorded only once. The V gene is TRBV7-6, the J gene TRBJ2-5; 10 nucleotides line up with TRBD2. The CDR3 has 16 residues. CDR1 and CDR2 (germline): SGHVS, FNYEAQ. Unmatched junction bases numbered 6, after V lost 3 bases and J lost 2 bases. In DNA form, the CDR3 reads TGTGCCAGCAGCTTGTTAGCGGGAGGAGGGCAAGAGACCCAGTACTTC. It translates to CASSLLAGGGQETQYF.

This sequence joins TRBV25-1 and TRBJ1-1; the D is unclear. Germline V CDR1 and CDR2: MGHDK, SYGVNS. V was cut by 2 bases and J by 4 bases, with 8 bases left in between. CDR3 length: 13 amino acids. Here the CDR3 DNA reads TGTGCCAGCAGTGAAAGGGAGGTCACTGAAGCTTTCTTT. Amino acids: CASSEREVTEAFF.

The V and J genes are TRBV11-2 and TRBJ2-3; tentative D call: TRBD1 (6 bases). Per the germline V gene, CDR1 is SGHAT and CDR2 is FQNNGV. V lost 6 bases, J lost 6 bases, and 13 bases lay in between. The CDR3 is 13 residues long. The CDR3 sequence: CASRLTGGDTQYF. The CDR3 DNA is TGTGCCAGCAGATTGACAGGTGGTGATACGCAGTATTTT. The whole variable domain, remainder taken from reference TRBV11-2 and TRBJ2-3, is EAGVAQSPRYKIIEKRQSVAFWCNPISGHATLYWYQQILGQGPKLLIQFQNNGVVDDSQLPKDRFSAERLKGVDSTLKIQPAKLEDSAVYLCASRLTGGDTQYFGPGTRLTVL.

This sequence joins TRBV7-3 and TRBJ2-5, with 8 bases lining up with TRBD2. The V gene's germline CDR1 is SGHTA and CDR2 FQGTGA. The CDR3 totals 15 residues. After removal of 5 bases from V and 2 bases from J, the junction contained 7 bases not matched to a gene. Written as DNA, the CDR3 is TGTGCCAGCAGCACGGGAGGGGTAAAGCAAGAGACCCAGTACTTC. Translation gives CASSTGGVKQETQYF. Using reference TRBV7-3 and TRBJ2-5 for the parts outside the CDR3, the full variable domain is GAGVSQTPSNKVTEKGKYVELRCDPISGHTALYWYRQSLGQGPEFLIYFQGTGAADDSGLPNDRFFAVRPEGSVSTLKIQRTERGDSAVYLCASSTGGVKQETQYFGPGTRLLVL.

The V gene is TRBV5-1, the J gene TRBJ2-3; possible D gene TRBD1, 5 bases. V was pared by 0 bases and J by 4 bases, with 9 bases between. CDR1 is SGHRS and CDR2 is YFSETQ in the germline V gene. The CDR3 is made up of 14 amino acids. CDR3 region: CASSLGGSPDTQYF. CDR3 nucleotides: TGCGCCAGCAGCTTGGGGGGCTCCCCAGATACGCAGTATTTT.

The J gene is TRBJ2-2, the V gene TRBV6-5, with 8 bases identical to TRBD2. The V segment lost 5 bases and the J segment 7 bases; nucleotides outside the gene matches: 9. Per the germline V gene, CDR1 is MNHEY and CDR2 is SVGAGI. The CDR3 contains 15 residues. CDR3 amino acids: CASSGSGRIFGELFF. Written as DNA, the CDR3 is TGTGCCAGCAGTGGGAGCGGGAGAATATTCGGGGAGCTGTTTTTT.

The chain links TRBV2 to TRBJ1-2; TRBD1 is a possible D gene (6 bases). With 8 bases removed from V and 8 bases from J, the gap between germline ends came to 12 bases. This CDR3 is 11 amino acids long. Per germline, CDR1 SNHLY and CDR2 FYNNEI. CDR3 protein: CASRQGSGYTF. The DNA for the CDR3 is TGTGCCAGCCGCCAGGGGAGCGGCTACACCTTC. Drawing the rest from reference TRBV2 and TRBJ1-2, the complete variable domain is EPEVTQTPSHQVTQMGQEVILRCVPISNHLYFYWYRQILGQKVEFLVSFYNNEISEKSEIFDDQFSVERPDGSNFTLKIRSTKLEDSAMYFCASRQGSGYTFGSGTRLTVV.

This clone appeared a few times. The J gene is TRBJ2-1, the V gene TRBV19; TRBD2 matches at 9 bases. The CDR3 covers 14 residues. V gave up 6 bases and J gave up 5 bases; unmatched junction bases: 5. Germline V gene lookup returns CDR1 LNHDA and CDR2 SQIVND (reference sequence). In nucleotides, the CDR3 is TGTGCCAGTAGATCGGGACTAGCCCACAATGAGCAGTTCTTC. Amino acid sequence: CASRSGLAHNEQFF.